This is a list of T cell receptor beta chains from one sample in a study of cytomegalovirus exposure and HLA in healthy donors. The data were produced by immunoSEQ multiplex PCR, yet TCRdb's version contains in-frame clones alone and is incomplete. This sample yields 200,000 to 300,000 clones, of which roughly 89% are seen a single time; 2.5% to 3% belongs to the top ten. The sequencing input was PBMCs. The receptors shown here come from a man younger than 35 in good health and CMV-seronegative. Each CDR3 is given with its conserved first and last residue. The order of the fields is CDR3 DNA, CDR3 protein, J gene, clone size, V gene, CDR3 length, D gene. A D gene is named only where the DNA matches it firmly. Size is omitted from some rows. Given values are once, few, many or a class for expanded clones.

TGTGCCAGCAGTTTGTCCGGGGGGGCCATCGGAGATACGCAGTATTTT	CASSLSGGAIGDTQYF	TRBJ2-3	.	TRBV27	16	TRBD2
TGTGCCAGCAGAATAGACAGGGGTGTTTCCGAGCAGTACTTC	CASRIDRGVSEQYF	TRBJ2-7	.	TRBV2	14	TRBD1
TGTGCCAGCAGCCTGCCCCGGGACAGGGGGGAGCAGTACTTC	CASSLPRDRGEQYF	TRBJ2-7	.	TRBV7-9	14	TRBD1
TGCGCCAGCAGCTCCCAACGGGTAGATACGCAGTATTTT	CASSSQRVDTQYF	TRBJ2-3	.	TRBV5-1	13	.
TGTGCCTGGGAGGATGAAACGAACCGAGGTGGGCAGTATTTT	CAWEDETNRGGQYF	TRBJ2-3	.	TRBV30	14	.
TGTGCCATCAGGGCCCTCGGGACAGATAATTCACCCCTCCACTTT	CAIRALGTDNSPLHF	TRBJ1-6	.	TRBV10-3	15	TRBD1
TGTGCCAGCAGCTTACAAAATAGCAATCAGCCCCAGCATTTT	CASSLQNSNQPQHF	TRBJ1-5	.	TRBV7-8	14	.
TGTGCCAGCAGAGTGGCAGGGGGCGCAAAGACCCAGTACTTC	CASRVAGGAKTQYF	TRBJ2-5	.	TRBV6-1	14	TRBD1
TGTGCCAGCAGTGAAGCCGCCGGGGTCGAAGCTTTCTTT	CASSEAAGVEAFF	TRBJ1-1	.	TRBV2	13	.
TGTGCCAGTACGGGACAGGTCAATCAGCCCCAGCATTTT	CASTGQVNQPQHF	TRBJ1-5	.	TRBV19	13	TRBD1
TGTGCCAGCCAGGGACTCCACGGCGGAGATACGCAGTATTTT	CASQGLHGGDTQYF	TRBJ2-3	.	TRBV2	14	.
TGTGCCAGCAGCCATTATTCAGGGGGTGTAGAAACCTACGAGCAGTACTTC	CASSHYSGGVETYEQYF	TRBJ2-7	once	TRBV11-2	17	TRBD1
TGTGCCAGCAGTTTCTTGGCGGGGGGGGAGAAAGAGACCCAGTACTTC	CASSFLAGGEKETQYF	TRBJ2-5	.	TRBV6-5	16	TRBD2
TGCAGCGTTGAAGGAGTAGCGGGAGAAAAGACCCAGTACTTC	CSVEGVAGEKTQYF	TRBJ2-5	.	TRBV29-1	14	TRBD2
TGTGCCAGCAGTTCACTAGCGGGGGAGAACGGGGAGCTGTTTTTT	CASSSLAGENGELFF	TRBJ2-2	.	TRBV28	15	TRBD2
TGCAGTGCTAGAGTAGGGGGTGGCTACACCTTC	CSARVGGGYTF	TRBJ1-2	.	TRBV20-1	11	.
TGTGCCAGCAGCTTGGCCTTTCGGGGTTCGGGGGAGCAGTACTTC	CASSLAFRGSGEQYF	TRBJ2-7	.	TRBV5-8	15	.
TGTGCCAGCAGCTTACGTGTGCGAGAGACCCAGTACTTC	CASSLRVRETQYF	TRBJ2-5	.	TRBV7-3	13	.
TGTGCCAGCAGCGTTTATTCGACAGGGAAAGAGACCCAGTACTTC	CASSVYSTGKETQYF	TRBJ2-5	many	TRBV9	15	TRBD1
TGTGCCAGCAGTTACTCCGCCTACAATGAGCAGTTCTTC	CASSYSAYNEQFF	TRBJ2-1	.	TRBV6-5	13	.
TGTGCCAGCAGGGGGGGAGGGAGCGGGAGAGCAAATGAGCAGTTCTTC	CASRGGGSGRANEQFF	TRBJ2-1	.	TRBV25-1	16	TRBD2
TGTGCCAGCAGTCGGGACTCTTCCCGAGATGAGCAGTTCTTC	CASSRDSSRDEQFF	TRBJ2-1	.	TRBV5-6	14	.
TGTGCCAGCTCAGAAGGTCGACAGGGGGCACTTTCAACTAATGAAAAACTGTTTTTT	CASSEGRQGALSTNEKLFF	TRBJ1-4	.	TRBV18	19	TRBD1
TGCGCCAGCAGCCTCCGGACTAGCGTAGGCTACGAGCAGTACTTC	CASSLRTSVGYEQYF	TRBJ2-7	.	TRBV4-1	15	TRBD2
TGTGCCTGGAGACGGGGATTCAACCCCGATGAAAAACTGTTTTTT	CAWRRGFNPDEKLFF	TRBJ1-4	.	TRBV30	15	.
TGTGCCAGAAATTGGCGGGGCGGGAAGAGCTCCTACGAGCAGTACTTC	CARNWRGGKSSYEQYF	TRBJ2-7	.	TRBV5-3	16	.
TGTGCCAGTAGGGCGGGACAGACGAACACCGGGGAGCTGTTTTTT	CASRAGQTNTGELFF	TRBJ2-2	.	TRBV19	15	.
TGTGCCAGCAGTTTCCGGGAAGGCCACGAGCAGTACTTC	CASSFREGHEQYF	TRBJ2-7	.	TRBV27	13	.
TGTGCCAGCAGCTCCTTGACAGGGGACTACGAGCAGTACTTC	CASSSLTGDYEQYF	TRBJ2-7	.	TRBV11-2	14	TRBD1
TGCGCCAGCAGTCAATCCACGGACAGGGTATATGGCTACACCTTC	CASSQSTDRVYGYTF	TRBJ1-2	.	TRBV23-1	15	TRBD1
TGTGCCAGCAGCTTGTCAAGGGGGACGTCTAATGAAAAACTGTTTTTT	CASSLSRGTSNEKLFF	TRBJ1-4	.	TRBV5-8	16	.
TGCGCCAGCAGCGGGGGAGGCACCGGGGAGCTGTTTTTT	CASSGGGTGELFF	TRBJ2-2	.	TRBV10-1	13	.
TGTGCCTCAGTCGGGTCGGGTCAGCCCCAGCATTTT	CASVGSGQPQHF	TRBJ1-5	.	TRBV28	12	.
TGTGCCACCAGCTATCGGAGGGCTGGGGCCAACGTCCTGACTTTC	CATSYRRAGANVLTF	TRBJ2-6	.	TRBV15	15	.
TGTGCCAGTAGCAATTTCCGGGACAGTAGGGAAAAACTGTTTTTT	CASSNFRDSREKLFF	TRBJ1-4	.	TRBV19	15	TRBD1
TGTGCCAGCAGCTGGCGGGGGGGCGGGGCCAACGTCCTGACTTTC	CASSWRGGGANVLTF	TRBJ2-6	.	TRBV6-6	15	TRBD2